This T cell receptor (beta chain) was identified during a study of identical twins. The CDR3 length is 14 residues. V lost 5 bases and J 0 bases, leaving 12 bases between the germline ends. The germline CDR1 and CDR2 sequences are SGHRS and YFSETQ. TCRdb re-called the 5' RACE reads with MiXCR, one entry per CDR3 protein. The table lists roughly 250,000 distinct CDR3 sequences, around an eighth of them singletons. This clonotype was observed a handful of times. Its antigen is currently unknown. Whole-study findings and limits: Low generation-probability sequences were in excess among twin-shared out-of-frame alpha sequences. Conclusions relied on cross-sectional statistical analysis, not following the same donors. There were fewer insertions in abundant cord blood beta clonotypes, but memory repertoires showed no such pattern. The presence of invariant MAIT and iNKT cells could partly confound analyses of zero-insertion sequences.

This clonotype was sampled from a woman under 30 in good health. V usage is TRBV5-1 and J usage is TRBJ2-7; D is unclear. Sequencing was performed on memory (CD45RO+) T cells sorted from blood. The CDR3 bases are TGCGCCAGCAGGGTCGACGGCAACTCCTACGAGCAGTACTTC. Protein sequence: CASRVDGNSYEQYF.